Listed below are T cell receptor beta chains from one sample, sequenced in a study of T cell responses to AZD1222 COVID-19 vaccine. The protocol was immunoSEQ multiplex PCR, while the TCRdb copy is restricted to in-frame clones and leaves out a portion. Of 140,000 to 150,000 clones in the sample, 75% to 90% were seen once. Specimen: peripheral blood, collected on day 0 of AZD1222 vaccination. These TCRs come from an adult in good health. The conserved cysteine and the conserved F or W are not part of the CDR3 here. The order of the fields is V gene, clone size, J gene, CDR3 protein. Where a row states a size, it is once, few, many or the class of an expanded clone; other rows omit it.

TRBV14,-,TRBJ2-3,ASSPYLWGGTDTQY
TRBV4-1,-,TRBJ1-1,ASSLGTDMNTEAF
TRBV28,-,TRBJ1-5,ASSGDGRGGPQH
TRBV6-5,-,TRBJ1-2,ASSQDRGGHGYT
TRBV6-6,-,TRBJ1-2,ASSPDQIYGYT
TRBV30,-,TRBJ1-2,AWSVPGAFDGYT
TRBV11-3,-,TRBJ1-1,ASSPGGRTEAF
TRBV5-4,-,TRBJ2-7,ASSRDFRPLEQY
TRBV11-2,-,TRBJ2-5,ASSLGARLSAETQY
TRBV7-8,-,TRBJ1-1,ASTTRGAVDTEAF
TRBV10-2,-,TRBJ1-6,ASHDRNHSPLH
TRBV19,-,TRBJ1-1,ASTPGQITEAF
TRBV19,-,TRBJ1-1,ASSIVRGARGSTEAF
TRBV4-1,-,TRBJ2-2,ASSQLAGVTGELF
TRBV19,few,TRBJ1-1,ASSMLGENTEAF
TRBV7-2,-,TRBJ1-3,ASSSRGGNSGNTIY
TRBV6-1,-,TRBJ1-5,ASSDGDTRNQPQH
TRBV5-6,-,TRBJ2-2,ASSLTGDGGAGELF
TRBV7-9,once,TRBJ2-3,ASSWLAGTDTQY
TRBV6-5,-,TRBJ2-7,ASFNRDASYEQY
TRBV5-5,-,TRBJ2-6,ASSLVLAGSTGANVLT
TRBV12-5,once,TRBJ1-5,ASGLETGTGPQH
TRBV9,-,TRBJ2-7,ASSVGPSASYEQY
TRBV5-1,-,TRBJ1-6,ASSLDRRDSPLH
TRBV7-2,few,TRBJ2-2,ASRPNTGELF
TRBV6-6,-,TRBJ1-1,ASSYGLQVDNTEAF